This paragraph reports one T cell receptor beta chain. Generated by immunoSEQ multiplex PCR, the TCRdb table keeps only in-frame clones and is missing some. The profile shows 700,000 or so clones, 70% to 90% of them singletons. The data originate from a study of shared T cell receptors in the human thymus. The germline CDR1 and CDR2 sequences are MNHNS and SASEGT. V was shortened by 1 base and J by 5 bases, with 17 bases between the two germline ends. There are 16 residues in the CDR3. These data also formed part of another study, on human thymus T cells. From that study: Resections removed during corrective heart surgery provided the thymus tissue used.

Material: thymocytes. The genes are TRBV6-1 and TRBJ2-5; TRBD1 is a possible D gene (5 bases). This sequence originates from a girl less than two years old with a congenital heart defect. CDR3 residues: CASSEGRVPTFETQYF. Written as DNA, the CDR3 is TGTGCCAGCAGTGAAGGCAGGGTCCCGACCTTTGAGACCCAGTACTTC.